These 10 T cell receptor beta chains share one sample of origin, sequenced in a study of post-analysis software for immune sequencing data. Regarding the study as a whole: Among four or five TRBV segments more frequent in patients than controls were TRBV5-6, TRBV5-1 and TRBV20-1.

These TCRs are of unknown antigen specificity. cDNA libraries for TCR beta contained unique molecular identifiers. TCRdb re-analysed the PCR reads in MiXCR, keeping a single row per CDR3 protein. The sample has roughly 540,000 distinct CDR3 sequences; approximately 31% are singletons. Sequencing used blood. These receptors originate from a girl younger than 18 with multiple sclerosis.

This clonotype was seen once. J is TRBJ2-5 and V is TRBV15; 9 bases fit TRBD2. V dropped 5 bases and J dropped 1; count of bases not matched to a gene: 5. This CDR3 comprises 15 residues. Germline assignment: CDR1 LNHNV and CDR2 YYDKDF (reference sequence). The CDR3 DNA sequence: TGTGCCACCAGCGAAAGCGGGGGGATCCAAGAGACCCAGTACTTC. Its protein is CATSESGGIQETQYF. Full variable domain (remainder filled in from reference TRBV15 and TRBJ2-5): DAMVIQNPRYQVTQFGKPVTLSCSQTLNHNVMYWYQQKSSQAPKLLFHYYDKDFNNEADTPDNFQSRRPNTSFCFLDIRSPGLGDTAMYLCATSESGGIQETQYFGPGTRLLVL.

The chain recombines TRBV20-1 with TRBJ1-1, with no clear D. This CDR3 is 11 amino acids long. CDR1 is DFQATT and CDR2 is SNEGSKA in the germline V gene (reference sequence). V was clipped by 0 bases and J by 8 bases, with 7 bases between them. CDR3 DNA sequence: TGCAGTGCTAGAGATATCCAAGAAGCTTTCTTT. Its translation is CSARDIQEAFF.

A few counts support this clonotype. The genes are TRBV3-1 and TRBJ2-3, with D possibly being TRBD1 or TRBD2 (5 bases each). Trimming took off 0 bases at V and 6 bases at J, with 10 bases between the two ends. From germline, CDR1 is LGHDT and CDR2 YNNKEL (reference sequence). CDR3 length: 14 residues. Here the CDR3 reads CASSQDLRGDTQYF. In DNA, the CDR3 is TGTGCCAGCAGCCAAGATCTACGGGGCGATACGCAGTATTTT.

The rearrangement joins TRBV18 to TRBJ1-1; D remains ambiguous. This CDR3 contains 11 residues. Germline V gene lookup returns CDR1 KGHSH and CDR2 LQKENI. V lost 3 bases and J lost 8, with 7 bases in between. In DNA, the CDR3 is TGTGCCAGCTCACCCGGGAGAGAAGCTTTCTTT. Residues: CASSPGREAFF.

CDR3 region: CSATWTRTEAFF. CDR3 in DNA: TGCAGCGCGACCTGGACCAGAACTGAAGCTTTCTTT. The rearrangement uses TRBV29-1 and TRBJ1-1; D unclear. The CDR3 totals 12 residues. The germline V and J ends were trimmed by 7 bases and 5 bases, with 14 bases remaining between them. The germline CDR1 and CDR2 sequences are SQVTM and ANQGSEA.

This clonotype was picked up a small number of times. J is TRBJ2-3 and V is TRBV2, with D unclear. The CDR3 covers 15 residues. Trimming removed 6 bases from V and 0 bases from J, with 13 bases in between. From germline, CDR1 is SNHLY and CDR2 FYNNEI. CDR3: CASRDKTDSTDTQYF. The CDR3 region has the DNA TGTGCCAGCAGAGACAAAACGGACAGCACAGATACGCAGTATTTT.

The table lists this clonotype with a few counts. The chain couples TRBV20-1 to TRBJ2-7; 7 nucleotides agree with TRBD1. The V gene's germline CDR1 is DFQATT and CDR2 SNEGSKA (reference sequence). The CDR3 consists of 13 residues. Trimming at V came to 5 bases and at J to 7 bases, leaving 11 bases not matched to a gene. CDR3 sequence: CSAGGQSLSEQYF. CDR3 coding DNA: TGCAGTGCTGGGGGACAGAGCTTAAGTGAGCAGTACTTC.

Points on this clonotype: A single base separates this from a much larger clone, so it may be a read error. The chain combines TRBV7-2 with TRBJ2-7; 7 bases are a match to TRBD2. TRBJ2-5 explains the end of the DNA better; the J call may be wrong. This CDR3 is 14 amino acids long. The germline CDR1 and CDR2 sequences are SGHTA and FQGNSA. The CDR3 here is CAGSLASGVETQYF. The CDR3 DNA is TGTGCCGGCAGCTTAGCGAGCGGGGTGGAGACCCAGTACTTC.

This clonotype turned up a few times. The chain joins TRBV11-2 to TRBJ2-3, with 10 bases matching TRBD2. The J segment lost 5 bases and the V segment lost 3 bases, leaving 8 bases of the junction unmatched. The CDR3 has 16 amino acids. Per germline, CDR1 SGHAT and CDR2 FQNNGV. In DNA, the CDR3 is TGTGCCAGCAGCTTTATCGGGACTAGCGTATTAGATACGCAGTATTTT. It yields the protein CASSFIGTSVLDTQYF.

There are a few counts of this clonotype. The chain joins TRBV9 to TRBJ2-1; 7 nucleotides line up with TRBD1. J lost 2 bases, V lost 3 bases, and 5 bases had no gene match. CDR1 is SGDLS and CDR2 is YYNGEE in the germline V gene. The CDR3 is made up of 15 amino acids. This CDR3 is CASSGEDRAYNEQFF. The CDR3, as DNA: TGTGCCAGCAGCGGGGAAGACAGGGCCTACAATGAGCAGTTCTTC.